There are many counts of the clone carrying this T cell receptor (beta chain). Antigen specificity is unknown. After CD4 positive bead selection, the CD4-negative fraction gave CD8 T cells. The CDR3 loop spans 13 amino acids. The V and J ends lost 11 bases and 6 bases, in that order; junction bases with no gene match: 8. Germline loops: CDR1 SEHNR, CDR2 FQNEAQ (reference sequence). The data originate from a study of naive and memory T cell subsets. Points from the study as a whole: Gini index rose across naive, CM, EM and EMRA in CD4 and CD8. Naive and memory subsets had different power law exponents for TCR abundance.

Both TRBC1 and TRBC2 were covered by a beta constant-region primer of two equimolar oligonucleotides. MiXCR, applied by TCRdb to the UMI-ligation and nested PCR reads, yields one record per CDR3 protein. In the table there are approximately 85,000 distinct CDR3 sequences, about 6.5% of which are singletons. J is TRBJ2-1 and V is TRBV7-9, with TRBD1 matching 9 bases. This sequence originates from a human donor in good health. Material: central memory CD4+ T cells from blood. CDR3 nucleotide sequence: TGTGCCGATGGAGGGGGACAGGGCAATGAGCAGTTCTTC. Protein: CADGGGQGNEQFF.